A selection of T cell receptor beta chains follows, all from one sample in a study of T cells in Graves' hyperthyroidism and ophthalmopathy. TCRdb used MiXCR to reprocess the multiplex PCR reads, holding one entry per CDR3 protein. The sample includes hundreds of thousands of distinct CDR3 sequences, approximately 40% seen only once; the top ten take 7.5% to 9.5%. The sample comprised blood. The receptors come from a man in his late teens or twenties with Graves' hyperthyroidism. Both conserved end residues are part of each CDR3. D genes are given only for firm matches. Where a row states a size, it is once, few, many or the class of an expanded clone; other rows omit it.

TRBJ2-5 | once | TRBV6-5 | TRBD2 | CASSFIAGGEGETQYF | TGTGCCAGCAGTTTCATAGCGGGAGGGGAGGGAGAGACCCAGTACTTC
TRBJ2-7 | many | TRBV29-1 | - | CSVVSPGSYEQYF | TGCAGCGTTGTGTCCCCAGGGTCCTACGAGCAGTACTTC
TRBJ1-3 | - | TRBV9 | - | CASSVPGGNTIYF | TGTGCCAGCAGCGTCCCGGGGGGAAACACCATATATTTT
TRBJ1-1 | few | TRBV14 | TRBD1 | CASSRDSLVTEAFF | TGTGCCAGCAGCCGGGACAGTCTAGTCACTGAAGCTTTCTTT
TRBJ1-5 | many | TRBV19 | - | CASSARVGNQPQHF | TGTGCCAGTAGTGCAAGGGTTGGCAATCAGCCCCAGCATTTT
TRBJ2-2 | many | TRBV7-9 | - | CASHEGTGELFF | TGTGCCAGCCACGAGGGCACCGGGGAGCTGTTTTTT
TRBJ1-3 | many | TRBV7-2 | TRBD1 | CASSRTMTGFGNTIYF | TGTGCCAGCAGCCGCACAATGACAGGGTTTGGAAACACCATATATTTT
TRBJ1-2 | - | TRBV7-9 | TRBD1 | CASSFGQGNRGYTF | TGTGCCAGCAGCTTCGGACAGGGAAACCGGGGCTACACCTTC
TRBJ2-2 | - | TRBV7-2 | TRBD2 | CASSLRPAGNTGELFF | TGTGCCAGCAGCTTAAGGCCAGCGGGAAACACCGGGGAGCTGTTTTTT
TRBJ2-5 | - | TRBV5-5 | TRBD2 | CASSWTSGGLETQYF | TGTGCCAGCAGCTGGACTAGCGGGGGTTTAGAGACCCAGTACTTC
TRBJ2-7 | - | TRBV7-9 | - | CASSPAVAGSYEQYF | TGTGCCAGCAGCCCCGCGGTGGCGGGATCCTACGAGCAGTACTTC
TRBJ1-2 | many | TRBV2 | - | CASKEGGYGYTF | TGTGCCAGCAAAGAGGGGGGCTATGGCTACACCTTC
TRBJ2-2 | - | TRBV5-1 | TRBD1 | CASSSKQGALTGELFF | TGCGCCAGCAGCTCAAAGCAGGGGGCCCTGACCGGGGAGCTGTTTTTT
TRBJ2-5 | few | TRBV7-2 | TRBD2 | CASSLGSSGRGETQYF | TGTGCCAGCAGCTTAGGTTCTAGCGGGAGGGGGGAGACCCAGTACTTC
TRBJ1-1 | few | TRBV9 | TRBD1 | CASSSTGETEAFF | TGTGCCAGCAGCTCCACAGGGGAGACTGAAGCTTTCTTT
TRBJ1-1 | - | TRBV20-1 | - | CSARDRAGTEAFF | TGCAGTGCTAGAGATCGGGCGGGAACTGAAGCTTTCTTT
TRBJ1-5 | - | TRBV24-1 | TRBD1 | CASAGQGFSPQHF | TGTGCCAGCGCCGGACAGGGGTTTTCGCCCCAGCATTTT
TRBJ1-3 | - | TRBV6-6 | TRBD1 | CASSTQTGRSGNTIYF | TGTGCCAGCAGTACCCAGACAGGGCGCTCTGGAAACACCATATATTTT
TRBJ1-4 | few | TRBV14 | TRBD1 | CASSQKITGTGLEKLFF | TGTGCCAGCAGCCAAAAAATCACCGGGACAGGGCTAGAAAAACTGTTTTTT
TRBJ2-5 | - | TRBV14 | - | CASSQAYGRETQYF | TGTGCCAGCAGCCAGGCTTATGGAAGGGAGACCCAGTACTTC
TRBJ1-1 | - | TRBV29-1 | - | CSVASGRAFF | TGCAGCGTCGCCAGCGGGAGGGCTTTCTTT
TRBJ1-2 | many | TRBV25-1 | - | CASSVSYSYGYTF | TGTGCCAGCAGTGTGAGTTACAGCTATGGCTACACCTTC
TRBJ2-2 | - | TRBV20-1 | - | CSARDRGLSGELFF | TGCAGTGCTAGAGATCGAGGGCTATCCGGGGAGCTGTTTTTT
TRBJ2-5 | - | TRBV25-1 | - | CASSPETETRYF | TGTGCCAGCTCACCGGAGACGGAGACCCGGTACTTC
TRBJ2-5 | - | TRBV10-3 | TRBD1 | CAIRTGTAQETQYF | TGTGCCATCAGAACCGGGACAGCCCAAGAGACCCAGTACTTC
TRBJ1-1 | - | TRBV6-6 | - | CASRGWMNTEAFF | TGTGCCAGCAGGGGTTGGATGAACACTGAAGCTTTCTTT
TRBJ2-5 | - | TRBV7-2 | - | CASSFGARRETQYF | TGTGCCAGCAGCTTCGGGGCCCGGAGGGAGACCCAGTACTTC
TRBJ1-1 | - | TRBV7-9 | - | CATTTSGTEAFF | TGTGCCACCACAACCTCCGGGACTGAAGCTTTCTTT
TRBJ1-3 | - | TRBV10-3 | - | CASSYAGAGNTIYF | TGTGCCAGCAGTTATGCGGGGGCTGGAAACACCATATATTTT
TRBJ1-6 | many | TRBV19 | - | CASTIGLNSPLHF | TGTGCCAGTACCATAGGCCTTAATTCACCCCTCCACTTT
TRBJ1-4 | - | TRBV12-3/TRBV12-4 | - | CASSLLFEKLFF | TGTGCCAGCAGTTTATTGTTTGAAAAACTGTTTTTT
TRBJ1-1 | many | TRBV7-6 | - | CASSSTGQTFF | TGTGCCAGCAGCTCCACAGGGCAAACTTTCTTT
TRBJ2-7 | few | TRBV20-1 | - | CSARRGGFDEQYF | TGCAGTGCTAGAAGAGGCGGGTTTGACGAGCAGTACTTC
TRBJ2-7 | - | TRBV20-1 | - | CSARDPQSGNEQYF | TGCAGTGCTAGAGATCCACAATCGGGCAACGAGCAGTACTTC
TRBJ1-5 | - | TRBV11-1 | - | CASSAGQQPQHF | TGTGCCAGCAGCGCAGGGCAACAGCCCCAGCATTTT
TRBJ2-5 | few | TRBV25-1 | - | CASSQDKAQKTQYF | TGTGCCAGCAGCCAAGATAAGGCGCAGAAGACCCAGTACTTC
TRBJ1-1 | many | TRBV7-9 | - | CASSLGWDSGTEAFF | TGTGCCAGCAGCTTAGGCTGGGACTCGGGCACTGAAGCTTTCTTT
TRBJ2-7 | - | TRBV5-4 | TRBD1 | CAMTRGLEQYF | TGTGCCATGACCAGGGGGCTGGAGCAGTACTTC
TRBJ2-6 | - | TRBV5-8 | - | CASSPLYSGANVLTF | TGTGCCAGCAGCCCACTATACTCTGGGGCCAACGTCCTGACTTTC
TRBJ1-5 | - | TRBV20-1 | - | CSASRGARSNQPQHF | TGCAGTGCTAGCCGGGGGGCGCGAAGCAATCAGCCCCAGCATTTT
TRBJ1-5 | - | TRBV7-8 | - | CASSQTTDLSNQPQHF | TGTGCCAGCAGTCAAACGACAGATCTTAGCAATCAGCCCCAGCATTTT
TRBJ2-2 | - | TRBV20-1 | TRBD1 | CSARQGATTGELFF | TGCAGTGCTAGACAGGGGGCGACCACCGGGGAGCTGTTTTTT
TRBJ1-1 | many | TRBV9 | - | CASSVGTGPEAFF | TGTGCCAGCAGCGTAGGTACAGGCCCTGAAGCTTTCTTT
TRBJ1-1 | many | TRBV2 | - | CASRRQVTGTEAFF | TGTGCCAGCAGGAGACAGGTCACTGGGACTGAAGCTTTCTTT
TRBJ2-7 | - | TRBV10-3 | - | CAISDLVDTLGQYF | TGTGCCATCAGTGACTTGGTAGACACCCTCGGGCAGTACTTC
TRBJ2-5 | - | TRBV7-9 | - | CASSGPPSMETQYF | TGTGCCAGCAGCGGGCCCCCTAGCATGGAGACCCAGTACTTC
TRBJ1-1 | few | TRBV13 | - | CASSPLEGLGEAFF | TGTGCCAGCAGCCCCTTAGAGGGTTTAGGTGAAGCTTTCTTT
TRBJ2-5 | few | TRBV7-9 | TRBD1 | CASTPRQGETQYF | TGTGCCAGCACCCCTCGACAGGGCGAGACCCAGTACTTC
TRBJ1-2 | - | TRBV6-5 | - | CASRPTGQSGYTF | TGTGCCAGCAGACCTACAGGGCAGAGTGGCTACACCTTC
TRBJ1-4 | few | TRBV7-2 | - | CASSLGPLSHNEKLFF | TGTGCCAGCAGCTTAGGTCCGCTCTCGCATAATGAAAAACTGTTTTTT
TRBJ1-4 | once | TRBV2 | - | CASSLSGDPTNEKLFF | TGTGCCAGCAGCCTCTCCGGAGATCCAACTAATGAAAAACTGTTTTTT
TRBJ2-2 | - | TRBV29-1 | TRBD2 | CSVEGGSGELGELFF | TGCAGCGTTGAAGGTGGGAGCGGGGAGCTCGGGGAGCTGTTTTTT
TRBJ2-2 | few | TRBV9 | - | CASSVAPRRGGELFF | TGTGCCAGCAGCGTAGCTCCGCGACGTGGCGGGGAGCTGTTTTTT
TRBJ2-5 | - | TRBV7-8 | - | CASSSEAGTQYF | TGTGCCAGCAGCTCGGAGGCTGGGACCCAGTACTTC
TRBJ2-7 | many | TRBV10-1 | TRBD1 | CASGRDRVYEQYF | TGCGCCAGCGGCCGGGACAGGGTCTACGAGCAGTACTTC
TRBJ2-7 | many | TRBV10-3 | TRBD1 | CAISEGGGSYEQYF | TGTGCCATCAGTGAAGGGGGCGGCTCCTACGAGCAGTACTTC
TRBJ1-1 | - | TRBV19 | - | CASTAGTENTEAFF | TGTGCCAGTACTGCCGGGACTGAGAACACTGAAGCTTTCTTT
TRBJ1-5 | few | TRBV12-3/TRBV12-4 | - | CASSLGDGAYSNQPQHF | TGTGCCAGCAGTTTAGGGGACGGAGCTTATAGCAATCAGCCCCAGCATTTT
TRBJ2-7 | many | TRBV14 | - | CASSQGTIEQYF | TGTGCCAGCAGCCAGGGAACAATCGAGCAGTACTTC
TRBJ1-6 | few | TRBV25-1 | TRBD1 | CASSEASRGNSPLHF | TGTGCCAGCAGTGAAGCTTCCAGGGGGAATTCACCCCTCCACTTT